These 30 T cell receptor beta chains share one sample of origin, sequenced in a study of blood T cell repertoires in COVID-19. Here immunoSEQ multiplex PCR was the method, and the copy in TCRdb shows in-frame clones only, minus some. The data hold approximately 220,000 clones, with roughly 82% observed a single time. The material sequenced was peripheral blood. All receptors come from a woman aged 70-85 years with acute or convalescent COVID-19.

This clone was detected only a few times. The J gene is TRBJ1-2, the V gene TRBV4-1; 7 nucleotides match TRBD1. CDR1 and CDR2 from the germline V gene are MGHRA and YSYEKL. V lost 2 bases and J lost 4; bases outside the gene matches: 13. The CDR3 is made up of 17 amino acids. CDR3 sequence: CASSQLLGAGGVYGYTF. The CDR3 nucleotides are TGCGCCAGCAGCCAACTTTTAGGGGCAGGGGGTGTCTATGGCTACACCTTC.

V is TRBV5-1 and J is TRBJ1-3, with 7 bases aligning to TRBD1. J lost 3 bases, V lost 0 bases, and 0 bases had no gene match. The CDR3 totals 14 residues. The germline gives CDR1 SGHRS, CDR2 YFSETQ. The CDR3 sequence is CASSLAGGGNTIYF. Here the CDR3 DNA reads TGCGCCAGCAGCTTGGCAGGGGGTGGAAACACCATATATTTT.

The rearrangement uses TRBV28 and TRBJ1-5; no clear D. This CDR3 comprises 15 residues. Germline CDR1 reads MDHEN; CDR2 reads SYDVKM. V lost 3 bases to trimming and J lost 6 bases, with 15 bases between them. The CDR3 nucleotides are TGTGCCAGCAGTTTCACAGTGACCTTAAGTCAGCCCCAGCATTTT. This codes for CASSFTVTLSQPQHF.

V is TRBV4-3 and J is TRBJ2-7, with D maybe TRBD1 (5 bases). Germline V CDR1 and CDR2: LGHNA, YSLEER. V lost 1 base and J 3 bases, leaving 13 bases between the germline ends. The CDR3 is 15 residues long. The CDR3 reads CASSQAQGVGYEQYF. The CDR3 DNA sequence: TGCGCCAGCAGCCAAGCACAAGGGGTGGGCTACGAGCAGTACTTC.

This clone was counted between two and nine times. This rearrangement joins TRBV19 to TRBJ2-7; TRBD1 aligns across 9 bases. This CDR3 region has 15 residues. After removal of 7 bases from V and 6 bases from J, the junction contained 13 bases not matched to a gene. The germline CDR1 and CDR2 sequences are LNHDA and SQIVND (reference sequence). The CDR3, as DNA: TGTGCCAGTACCATAGGTGGGACAGGGATCTCCGAGCAGTACTTC. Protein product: CASTIGGTGISEQYF.

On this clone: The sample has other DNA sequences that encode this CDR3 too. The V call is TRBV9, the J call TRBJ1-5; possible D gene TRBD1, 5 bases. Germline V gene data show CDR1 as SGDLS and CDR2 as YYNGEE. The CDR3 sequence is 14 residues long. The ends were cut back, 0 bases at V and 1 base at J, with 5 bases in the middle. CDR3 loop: CASSVAGSNQPQHF. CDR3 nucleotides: TGTGCCAGCAGCGTAGCAGGGAGCAATCAGCCCCAGCATTTT.

CDR3 loop: CASSYPSGTGGVSNQPQHF. In DNA form, the CDR3 reads TGTGCCAGCAGTTACCCCTCCGGGACAGGGGGTGTGAGCAATCAGCCCCAGCATTTT. The chain links TRBV6-2 or TRBV6-3 to TRBJ1-5, with 11 positions matching TRBD1. CDR1 and CDR2 from the germline V gene are MNHEY and SVGEGT. CDR3 length: 19 residues. Trimming removed 2 bases from V and 1 base from J; junction bases left unmatched: 10.

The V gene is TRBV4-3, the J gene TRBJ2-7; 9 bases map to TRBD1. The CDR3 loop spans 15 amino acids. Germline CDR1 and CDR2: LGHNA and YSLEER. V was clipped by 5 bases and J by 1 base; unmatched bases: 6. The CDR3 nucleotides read TGCGCCAGCAGCTTCTCAGACAGGGGGTCCTACGAGCAGTACTTC. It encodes CASSFSDRGSYEQYF.

CDR3: CASSFGSDTEAFF. For the CDR3, the DNA is TGTGCCAGCTCCTTTGGAAGCGACACTGAAGCTTTCTTT. The chain joins TRBV18 to TRBJ1-1; D is ambiguous. Trimming shortened V by 6 bases and J by 3 bases, and 11 bases separated the two germline ends. This CDR3 region has 13 residues. Per germline, CDR1 KGHSH and CDR2 LQKENI.

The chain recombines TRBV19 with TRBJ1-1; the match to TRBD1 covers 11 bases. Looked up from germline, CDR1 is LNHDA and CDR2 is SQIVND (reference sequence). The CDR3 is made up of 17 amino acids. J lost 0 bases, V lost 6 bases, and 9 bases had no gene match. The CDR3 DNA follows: TGTGCCAGTAGCCTGGGACAGGGGGGAATTGTGAACACTGAAGCTTTCTTT. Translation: CASSLGQGGIVNTEAFF.

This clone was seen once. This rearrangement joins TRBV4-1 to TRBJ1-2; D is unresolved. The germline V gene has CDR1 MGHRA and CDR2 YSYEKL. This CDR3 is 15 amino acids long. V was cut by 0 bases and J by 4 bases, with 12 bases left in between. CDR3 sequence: CASSQERAGIYGYTF. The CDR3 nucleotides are TGCGCCAGCAGCCAAGAGAGAGCCGGGATCTATGGCTACACCTTC.

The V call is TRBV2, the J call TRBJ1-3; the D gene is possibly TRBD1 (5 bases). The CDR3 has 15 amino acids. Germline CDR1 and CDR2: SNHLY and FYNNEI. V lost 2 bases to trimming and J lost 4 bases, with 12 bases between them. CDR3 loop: CASSESGAPGNTIYF. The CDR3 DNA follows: TGTGCCAGCAGTGAAAGTGGGGCGCCAGGAAACACCATATATTTT.

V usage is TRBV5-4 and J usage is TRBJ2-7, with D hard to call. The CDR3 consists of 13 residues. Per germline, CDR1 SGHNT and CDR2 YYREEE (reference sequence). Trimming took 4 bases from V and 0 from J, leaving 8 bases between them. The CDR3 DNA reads TGTGCCAGCAGCCCGAGGAGCTCCTACGAGCAGTACTTC. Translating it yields CASSPRSSYEQYF.

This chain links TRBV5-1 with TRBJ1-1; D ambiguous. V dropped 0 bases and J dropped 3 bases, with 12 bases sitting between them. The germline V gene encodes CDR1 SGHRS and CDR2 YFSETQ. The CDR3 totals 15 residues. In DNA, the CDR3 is TGCGCCAGCAGCTTGGCCGCCACAGCATACACTGAAGCTTTCTTT. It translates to CASSLAATAYTEAFF.

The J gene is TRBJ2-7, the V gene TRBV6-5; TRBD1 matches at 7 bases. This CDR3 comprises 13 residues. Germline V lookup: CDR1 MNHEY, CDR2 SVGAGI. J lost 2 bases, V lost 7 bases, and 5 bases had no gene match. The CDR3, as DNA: TGTGCCAGCACGAGGGGGCACACCTACGAGCAGTACTTC. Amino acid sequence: CASTRGHTYEQYF.

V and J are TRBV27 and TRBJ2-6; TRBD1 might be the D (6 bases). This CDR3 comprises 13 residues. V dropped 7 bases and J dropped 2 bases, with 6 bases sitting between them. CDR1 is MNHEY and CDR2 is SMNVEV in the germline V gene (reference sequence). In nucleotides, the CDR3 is TGTGCCAGCAAGGGGGCTGGGGCCAACGTCCTGACTTTC. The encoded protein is CASKGAGANVLTF.

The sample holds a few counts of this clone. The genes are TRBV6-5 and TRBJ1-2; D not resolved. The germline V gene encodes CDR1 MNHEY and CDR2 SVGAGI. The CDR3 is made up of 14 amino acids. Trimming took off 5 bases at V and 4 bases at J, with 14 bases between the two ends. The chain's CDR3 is CASSPRMVSYGYTF. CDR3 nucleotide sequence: TGTGCCAGCAGTCCGCGCATGGTGAGCTATGGCTACACCTTC.

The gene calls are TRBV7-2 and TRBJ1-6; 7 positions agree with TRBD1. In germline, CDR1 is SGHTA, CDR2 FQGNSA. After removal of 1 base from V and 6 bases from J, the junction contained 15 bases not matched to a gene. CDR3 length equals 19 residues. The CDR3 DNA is TGTGCCAGCAGCTTAGAAGGGACAGATTCCTTCTTACGTAATTCACCCCTCCACTTT. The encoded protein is CASSLEGTDSFLRNSPLHF.

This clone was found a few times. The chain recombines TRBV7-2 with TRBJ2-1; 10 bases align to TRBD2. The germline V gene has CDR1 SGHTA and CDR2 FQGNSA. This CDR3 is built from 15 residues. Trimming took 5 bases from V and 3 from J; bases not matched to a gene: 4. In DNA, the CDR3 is TGTGCCAGCAGCGCAGAGCGGGGGGGCTACAATGAGCAGTTCTTC. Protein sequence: CASSAERGGYNEQFF.

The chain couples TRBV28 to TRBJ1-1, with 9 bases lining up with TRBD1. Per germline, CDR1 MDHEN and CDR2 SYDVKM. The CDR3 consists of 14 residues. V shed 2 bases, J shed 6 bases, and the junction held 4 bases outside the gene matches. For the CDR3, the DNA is TGTGCCAGCAGTTTAGGGGGACAGGGATCTGAAGCTTTCTTT. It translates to CASSLGGQGSEAFF.

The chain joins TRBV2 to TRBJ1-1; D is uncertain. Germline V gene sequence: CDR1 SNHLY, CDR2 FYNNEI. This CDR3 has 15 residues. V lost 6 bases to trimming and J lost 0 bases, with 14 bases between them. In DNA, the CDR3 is TGTGCCAGCAGGGGAGGGATCAGTATGAACACTGAAGCTTTCTTT. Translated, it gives CASRGGISMNTEAFF.

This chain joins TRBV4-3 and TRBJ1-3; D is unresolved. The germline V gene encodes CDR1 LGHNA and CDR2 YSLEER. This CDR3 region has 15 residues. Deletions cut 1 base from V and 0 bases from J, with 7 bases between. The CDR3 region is CASSQGHPSGNTIYF. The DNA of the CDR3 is TGCGCCAGCAGCCAAGGACACCCCTCTGGAAACACCATATATTTT.

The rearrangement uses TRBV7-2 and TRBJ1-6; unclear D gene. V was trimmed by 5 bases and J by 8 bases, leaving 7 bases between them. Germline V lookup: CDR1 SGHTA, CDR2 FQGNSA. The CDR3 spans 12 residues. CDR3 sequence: CASSPPYSPLHF. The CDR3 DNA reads TGTGCCAGCAGCCCCCCCTATTCACCCCTCCACTTT.

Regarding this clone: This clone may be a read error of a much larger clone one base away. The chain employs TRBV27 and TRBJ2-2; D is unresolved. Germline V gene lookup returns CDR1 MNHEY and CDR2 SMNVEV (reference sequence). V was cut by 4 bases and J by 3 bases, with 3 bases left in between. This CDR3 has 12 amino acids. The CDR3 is CASSSYTGELFF. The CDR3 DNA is TGTGCCAGCAGTTCCTACACCGGGGAGCTGTTTTTT.

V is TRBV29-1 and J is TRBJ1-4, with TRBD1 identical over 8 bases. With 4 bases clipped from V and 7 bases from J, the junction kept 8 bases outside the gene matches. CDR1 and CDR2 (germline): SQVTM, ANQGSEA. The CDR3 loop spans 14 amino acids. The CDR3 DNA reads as TGCAGCGTTGGGCGTACAGGGGGTAGTGAAAAACTGTTTTTT. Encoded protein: CSVGRTGGSEKLFF.

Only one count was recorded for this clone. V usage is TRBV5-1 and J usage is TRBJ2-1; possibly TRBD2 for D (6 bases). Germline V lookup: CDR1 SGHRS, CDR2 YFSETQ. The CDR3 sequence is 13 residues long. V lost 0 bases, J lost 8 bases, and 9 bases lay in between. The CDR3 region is CASSLERGDEQFF. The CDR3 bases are TGCGCCAGCAGCTTGGAGCGCGGGGATGAGCAGTTCTTC. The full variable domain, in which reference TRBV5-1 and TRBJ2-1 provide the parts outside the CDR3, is KAGVTQTPRYLIKTRGQQVTLSCSPISGHRSVSWYQQTPGQGLQFLFEYFSETQRNKGNFPGRFSGRQFSNSRSEMNVSTLELGDSALYLCASSLERGDEQFFGPGTRLTVL.

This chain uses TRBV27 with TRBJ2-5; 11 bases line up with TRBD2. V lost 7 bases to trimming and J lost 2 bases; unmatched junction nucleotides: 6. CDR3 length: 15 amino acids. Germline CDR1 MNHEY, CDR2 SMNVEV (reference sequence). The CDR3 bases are TGTGCCAGCACCTGGGGGACTAGCGGACAAGAGACCCAGTACTTC. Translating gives CASTWGTSGQETQYF.

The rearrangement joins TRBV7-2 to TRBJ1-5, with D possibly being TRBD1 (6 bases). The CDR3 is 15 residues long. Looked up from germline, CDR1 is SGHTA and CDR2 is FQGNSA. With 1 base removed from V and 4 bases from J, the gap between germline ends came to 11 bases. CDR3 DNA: TGTGCCAGCAGCTTAGTGTCAGGGGAGAATCAGCCCCAGCATTTT. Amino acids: CASSLVSGENQPQHF. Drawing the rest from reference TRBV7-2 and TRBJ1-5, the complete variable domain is GAGVSQSPSNKVTEKGKDVELRCDPISGHTALYWYRQSLGQGLEFLIYFQGNSAPDKSGLPSDRFSAERTGGSVSTLTIQRTQQEDSAVYLCASSLVSGENQPQHFGDGTRLSIL.

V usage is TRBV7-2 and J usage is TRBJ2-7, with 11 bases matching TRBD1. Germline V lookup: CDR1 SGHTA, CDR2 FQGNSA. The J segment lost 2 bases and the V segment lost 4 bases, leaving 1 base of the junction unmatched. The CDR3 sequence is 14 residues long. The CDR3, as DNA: TGTGCCAGCAGCTGGGGACAGGGGGCCTACGAGCAGTACTTC. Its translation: CASSWGQGAYEQYF.

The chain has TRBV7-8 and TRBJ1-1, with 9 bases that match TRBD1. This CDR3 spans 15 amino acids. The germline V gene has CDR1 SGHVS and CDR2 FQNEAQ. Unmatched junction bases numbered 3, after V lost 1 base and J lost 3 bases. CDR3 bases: TGTGCCAGCAGCTTAGTGGGACAGGGCTACACTGAAGCTTTCTTT. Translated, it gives CASSLVGQGYTEAFF.